The 6 T cell receptor beta chains below come from one sample, sequenced in a study of blood T cell repertoires in COVID-19. TCRdb keeps only in-frame clones here, not all; method: immunoSEQ multiplex PCR. In the table there are about 350,000 clones, 88% of which are singletons. The sequenced sample was peripheral blood. These receptors were collected from a woman aged 70-85 years with COVID-19, enrolled during active disease.

This rearrangement joins TRBV27 to TRBJ1-1; the D gene is possibly TRBD1 (5 bases). The CDR3 consists of 13 residues. Germline assignment: CDR1 MNHEY and CDR2 SMNVEV (reference sequence). The ends were cut back, 4 bases at V and 3 bases at J, with 9 bases in the middle. CDR3 nucleotide sequence: TGTGCCAGCAGTTACGTAGGGGACACTGAAGCTTTCTTT. Amino acids: CASSYVGDTEAFF.

The J gene is TRBJ2-7, the V gene TRBV30; 8 bases are a match to TRBD1. Germline CDR1 and CDR2: GTSNPN and SVGIG (reference sequence). CDR3 length: 13 residues. Trimming cost V 2 bases and J 5 bases; bases outside gene matches: 5. In DNA form, the CDR3 reads TGTGCCTGGAGTATAGGACAGGGAGACGAGCAGTACTTC. This sequence encodes CAWSIGQGDEQYF. The whole variable domain, remainder taken from reference TRBV30 and TRBJ2-7, is SQTIHQWPATLVQPVGSPLSLECTVEGTSNPNLYWYRQAAGRGLQLLFYSVGIGQISSEVPQNLSASRPQDRQFILSSKKLLLSDSGFYLCAWSIGQGDEQYFGPGTRLTVT.

The chain recombines TRBV4-2 with TRBJ1-5; 8 bases fit TRBD1. Per germline, CDR1 LGHNA and CDR2 YNFKEQ. V was pared by 0 bases and J by 7 bases, with 8 bases of the junction left unmatched. The CDR3 is 16 amino acids. The CDR3: CASSQDFQGAGQPQHF. CDR3 bases: TGTGCCAGCAGCCAAGACTTCCAGGGGGCAGGACAGCCCCAGCATTTT.

The chain employs TRBV19 and TRBJ1-2; 7 positions match TRBD1. Germline CDR1 is LNHDA and CDR2 is SQIVND (reference sequence). The CDR3 runs 15 residues. Losses at the gene ends were 0 bases for V and 5 bases for J; bases not matched to a gene: 6. The CDR3 loop reads CASSIETGKRYGYTF. The DNA for the CDR3 is TGTGCCAGTAGTATAGAGACAGGGAAGAGATATGGCTACACCTTC.

The V and J genes are TRBV6-4 and TRBJ1-2, with a weak D call TRBD1 (5 bases). This CDR3 comprises 12 residues. Germline V gene lookup returns CDR1 MRHNA and CDR2 SNTAGT. V was shortened by 2 bases and J by 7 bases, with 8 bases between the two germline ends. The CDR3: CASSDRQGGYTF. The CDR3, as DNA: TGTGCCAGCAGTGACAGGCAGGGTGGCTACACCTTC.

The chain uses TRBV30 and TRBJ1-2; TRBD1 aligns across 7 bases. Germline V gene lookup returns CDR1 GTSNPN and CDR2 SVGIG (reference sequence). Trimming cost V 4 bases and J 4 bases; bases outside gene matches: 9. This CDR3 is 14 amino acids long. The CDR3 loop is CAWTGGAPGYGYTF. DNA of the CDR3: TGTGCCTGGACAGGGGGAGCCCCTGGCTATGGCTACACCTTC.